This paragraph covers one T cell receptor (beta chain) sequence. The target of this receptor is not known. The sample holds no much larger clone one base away, and base qualities are not on file. These data originate in a study of T cell responses to AZD1222 COVID-19 vaccine (dated by TCRdb to about 2021). In terms of the full investigation: Because spike-specific TCR depth and breadth did not differ between the two schedules, AZD1222 recipients who got a second dose at roughly 4 weeks were pooled with those who got a second dose at roughly 12 weeks. A total of about 240 trial participants underwent TCR sequencing, of whom around 200 received two doses of AZD1222 and some 25 received two doses of the MenACWY control vaccine. Trial participants were enrolled by age into subgroups of 18-55, 56-69 and 70-plus years, and roughly 150, 30 and 60 TCR-sequenced participants, respectively, were included in these subgroups. Results and caveats for the whole study, not just this receptor: The whole spike protein was spanned by vaccine-associated CD4 TCRs, and dominant responses were seen in regions 160-218 and 743-854. Because no day 14 peak-response samples were available, the repertoires could be characterized only after the peak T cell response. In the small 56-69-year group, the increase in depth fell short of significance, most likely because of low power. Reportedly, close to half of the unique spike-specific TCRs recognized epitopes lying outside the regions that are mutated in the B.1.351 and B.1.1.7 variants. After two AZD1222 doses, both the breadth and the depth of spike-specific TCRs were significantly higher than at day 0 and than in MenACWY recipients. Conclusions about previously exposed vaccinees are limited, since just a handful of AZD1222 recipients were seropositive for SARS-CoV-2 at baseline. Participants were mostly white British, with more females than males. The authors suggested clonal diversity may have been underestimated.

The CDR3 measures 13 amino acids from cysteine to phenylalanine. The retained sequence is limited to the CDR3, 39 bases, with the frame set at the first base. V is shortened by 0 bases, J by 11 bases, and the region joining them spans 8 bases. Reading the germline V gene (reference sequence) gives CDR1 MNHEY and CDR2 SMNVEV. According to the study, the label for this sample's time point signals: baseline before first vaccination. Vaccinee samples were obtained from the UK trials COV001 and COV002, which included a single-blind randomized controlled phase 2/3 trial of AZD1222 (ChAdOx1 nCoV-19) in healthy adults. Trial participant PBMC samples were collected at day 0 and day 28 after the second dose for TCRbeta chain sequencing. The CDR3 regions of human TCRbeta chains were subjected to immunosequencing. For the original study's pipeline: TCRs in the repertoires were compared against a reference library of SARS-CoV-2-specific TCRs that had been generated with the MIRA antigen-specificity platform. Breadth was defined as the fraction of unique TCRs that were SARS-CoV-2-associated. Depth was defined as the fraction of total T cells that were SARS-CoV-2-associated. Using the MIRA data, each spike-specific TCR was mapped to the spike region that the TCR reacts to and placed in a CD4 or CD8 class. Log10-transformed breadth and depth values were compared by one-way ANOVA with Sidak's multiple comparisons tests. Imported from immuneACCESS, the table was reduced by TCRdb to in-frame sequences with V and J called. These copies leave out some clones; in studies compared against another copy, an unresolved V gene accounts for under half, and the cause of the remainder is not known. V, J and clone size are taken as reported in that table, and D and trimming were inferred from the DNA itself. Here the sample has 90,000 to 120,000 clones; about 87% occur a single time. The top ten clonotypes cover over 7.5% of the sample.

The chain employs TRBV27 and TRBJ1-6; there is no confident call for the D gene. The material was peripheral blood, obtained on day 0 of AZD1222 vaccination. The receptor comes from an adult in good health. The CDR3 amino acid sequence is: CASSLSRATPLHF. The sequence in DNA is TGTGCCAGCAGTTTATCAAGAGCTACACCCCTCCACTTT.